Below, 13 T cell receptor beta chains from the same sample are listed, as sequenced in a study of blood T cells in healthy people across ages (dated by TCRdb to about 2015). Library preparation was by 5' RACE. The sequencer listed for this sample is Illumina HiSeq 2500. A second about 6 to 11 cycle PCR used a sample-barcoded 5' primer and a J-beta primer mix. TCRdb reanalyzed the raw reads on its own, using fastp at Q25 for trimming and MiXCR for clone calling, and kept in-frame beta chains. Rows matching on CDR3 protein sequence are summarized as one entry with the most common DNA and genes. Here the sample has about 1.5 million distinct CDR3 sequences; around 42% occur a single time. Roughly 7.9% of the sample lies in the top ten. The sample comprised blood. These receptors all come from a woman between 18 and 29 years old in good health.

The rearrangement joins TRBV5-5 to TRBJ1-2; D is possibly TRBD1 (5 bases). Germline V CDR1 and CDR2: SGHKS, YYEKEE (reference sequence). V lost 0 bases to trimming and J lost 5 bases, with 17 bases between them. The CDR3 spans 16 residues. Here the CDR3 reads CASSLASGLSGYGYTF. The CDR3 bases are TGTGCCAGCAGCTTGGCCTCGGGACTGAGCGGATATGGCTACACCTTC.

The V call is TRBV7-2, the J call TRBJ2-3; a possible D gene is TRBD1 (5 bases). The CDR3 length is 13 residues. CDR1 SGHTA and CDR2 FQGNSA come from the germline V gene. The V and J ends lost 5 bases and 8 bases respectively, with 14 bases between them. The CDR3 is CASSPGRVPTQYF. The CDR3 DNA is TGTGCCAGCAGCCCCGGCAGGGTACCTACGCAGTATTTT.

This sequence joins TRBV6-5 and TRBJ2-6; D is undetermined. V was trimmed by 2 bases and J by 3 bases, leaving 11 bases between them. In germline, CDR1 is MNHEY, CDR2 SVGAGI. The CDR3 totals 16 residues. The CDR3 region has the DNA TGTGCCAGCAGTTACCTTAGATTTGTTGGGGCCAACGTCCTGACTTTC. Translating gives CASSYLRFVGANVLTF.

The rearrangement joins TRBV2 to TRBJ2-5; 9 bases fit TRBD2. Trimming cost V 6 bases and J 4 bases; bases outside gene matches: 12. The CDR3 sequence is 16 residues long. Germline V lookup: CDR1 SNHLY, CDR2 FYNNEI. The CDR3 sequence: CASRPAGGPQVETQYF. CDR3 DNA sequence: TGTGCCAGCAGACCTGCGGGGGGGCCACAAGTAGAGACCCAGTACTTC.

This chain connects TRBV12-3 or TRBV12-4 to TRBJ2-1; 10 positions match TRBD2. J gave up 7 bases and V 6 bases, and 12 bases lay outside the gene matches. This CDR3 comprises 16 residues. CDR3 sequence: CASRGGSSGSRNEQFF. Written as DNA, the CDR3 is TGTGCCAGCAGGGGTGGGTCTAGCGGGAGTCGGAATGAGCAGTTCTTC.

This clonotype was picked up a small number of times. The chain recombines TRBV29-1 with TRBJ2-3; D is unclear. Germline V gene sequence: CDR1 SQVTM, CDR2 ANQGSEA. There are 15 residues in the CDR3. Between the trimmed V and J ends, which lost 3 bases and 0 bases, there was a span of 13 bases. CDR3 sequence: CSVDQRQASTDTQYF. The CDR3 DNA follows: TGCAGCGTTGATCAGAGGCAAGCTAGCACAGATACGCAGTATTTT.

CDR3 protein: CASSTILGADTQYF. As DNA, the CDR3 is TGTGCCAGCAGCACCATCTTGGGGGCAGATACGCAGTATTTT. The rearrangement links TRBV7-9 to TRBJ2-3; D may correspond to TRBD1 or TRBD2 (5 bases each). The CDR3 length is 14 residues. From germline, CDR1 is SEHNR and CDR2 FQNEAQ (reference sequence). V was pared by 5 bases and J by 4 bases, with 13 bases between.

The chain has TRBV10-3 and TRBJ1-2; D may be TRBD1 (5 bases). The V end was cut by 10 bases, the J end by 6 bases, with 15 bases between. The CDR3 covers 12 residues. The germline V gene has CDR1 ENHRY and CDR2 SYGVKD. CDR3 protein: CATQGGRDGYTF. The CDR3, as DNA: TGTGCCACGCAGGGTGGGAGGGATGGCTACACCTTC.

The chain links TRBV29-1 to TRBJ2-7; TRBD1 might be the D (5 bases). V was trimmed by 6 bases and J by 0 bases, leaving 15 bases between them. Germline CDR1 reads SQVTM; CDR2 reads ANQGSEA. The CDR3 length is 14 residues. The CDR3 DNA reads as TGCAGCGTGAAAGACAGTGGACACTCCTACGAGCAGTACTTC. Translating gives CSVKDSGHSYEQYF.

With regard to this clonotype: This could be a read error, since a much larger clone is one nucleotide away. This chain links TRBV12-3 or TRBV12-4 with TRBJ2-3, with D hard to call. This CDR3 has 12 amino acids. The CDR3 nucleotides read TGTGCCAGCAGAAAGAGTACAGATGCGCAGTATTTT. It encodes CASRKSTDAQYF.

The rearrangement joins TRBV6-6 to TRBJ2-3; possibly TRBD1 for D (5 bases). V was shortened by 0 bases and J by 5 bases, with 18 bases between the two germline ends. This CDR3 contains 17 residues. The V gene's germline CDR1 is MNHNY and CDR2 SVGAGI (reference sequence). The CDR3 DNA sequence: TGTGCCAGCAGTTACTCGACAGTGGAAGGTGTGTTAGATACGCAGTATTTT. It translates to CASSYSTVEGVLDTQYF.

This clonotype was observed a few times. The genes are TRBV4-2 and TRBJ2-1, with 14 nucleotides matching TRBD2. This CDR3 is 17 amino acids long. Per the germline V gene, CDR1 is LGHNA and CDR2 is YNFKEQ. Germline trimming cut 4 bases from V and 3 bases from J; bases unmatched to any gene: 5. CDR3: CASSPGLAGAHYNEQFF. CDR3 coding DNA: TGTGCCAGCAGCCCGGGACTAGCGGGGGCGCACTACAATGAGCAGTTCTTC.

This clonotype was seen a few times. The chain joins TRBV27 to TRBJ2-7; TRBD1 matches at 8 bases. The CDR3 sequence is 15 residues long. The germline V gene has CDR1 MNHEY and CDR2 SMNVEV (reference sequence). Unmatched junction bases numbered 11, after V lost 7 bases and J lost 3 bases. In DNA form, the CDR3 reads TGTGCCAGCAAACCCTCGGACAGGGTATACTACGAGCAGTACTTC. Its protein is CASKPSDRVYYEQYF.